These T cell receptor beta chains were read from a single sample in a study of technical replicates of blood from a handful of donors. Produced via immunoSEQ multiplex PCR; TCRdb's table is partial and in-frame only. The sample has some 74,000 clones, around 95% seen once. Sequencing was done on a sample of T cells isolated from PBMCs. Source of these receptors: a human donor in good health. Each CDR3 is given with its conserved first and last residue. Each record gives: clone size, D gene, J gene, CDR3 length, V gene, CDR3 DNA, CDR3 protein. D genes are given only for firm matches. Size is omitted from some rows. Given values are once, few, many or a class for expanded clones.

abundance: -; d_gene: -; j_gene: TRBJ2-1; len: 13; v_gene: TRBV9; CDR3nt: TGTGCCAGCAGCGGGACAGCATACAATGAGCAGTTCTTC; CDR3aa: CASSGTAYNEQFF
abundance: -; d_gene: TRBD1; j_gene: TRBJ1-4; len: 17; v_gene: TRBV5-4; CDR3nt: TGTGCCAGCAGCTTGGGGGGGGGACAGGGGAGGAACGAAAAACTGTTTTTT; CDR3aa: CASSLGGGQGRNEKLFF
abundance: once; d_gene: -; j_gene: TRBJ1-3; len: 15; v_gene: TRBV4-1; CDR3nt: TGCGCCAGCAGCCGTCCCGGGACAACTGGAAACACCATATATTTT; CDR3aa: CASSRPGTTGNTIYF
abundance: -; d_gene: -; j_gene: TRBJ1-3; len: 13; v_gene: TRBV28; CDR3nt: TGTGCCAGCAGTCCAGGGTCTGGAAACACCATATATTTT; CDR3aa: CASSPGSGNTIYF
abundance: -; d_gene: -; j_gene: TRBJ1-6; len: 15; v_gene: TRBV30; CDR3nt: TGTGCCTGGAAGACTCCAGCGGTGCTTCCTTCACCCCTCCACTTT; CDR3aa: CAWKTPAVLPSPLHF
abundance: -; d_gene: TRBD1; j_gene: TRBJ1-1; len: 14; v_gene: TRBV30; CDR3nt: TGTGCCTGGAGTGTGCGCGAGACAGGGAGAATCGCGTGTTTT; CDR3aa: CAWSVRETGRIACF
abundance: -; d_gene: -; j_gene: TRBJ2-1; len: 15; v_gene: TRBV7-9; CDR3nt: TGTGCCAGCAGCGAGACTCCGAGCTCCTACAATGAGCAGTTCTTC; CDR3aa: CASSETPSSYNEQFF
abundance: -; d_gene: TRBD2; j_gene: TRBJ2-3; len: 15; v_gene: TRBV10-1; CDR3nt: TGCGCCAGCAGCTCTAGCGGGAGGGCCCCAGATACGCAGTATTTT; CDR3aa: CASSSSGRAPDTQYF
abundance: -; d_gene: -; j_gene: TRBJ1-2; len: 15; v_gene: TRBV10-3; CDR3nt: TGTGCCATCAGCCCTTTAGACAGTGAAAACTATGGCTACACCTTC; CDR3aa: CAISPLDSENYGYTF
abundance: -; d_gene: TRBD2; j_gene: TRBJ2-7; len: 14; v_gene: TRBV5-6; CDR3nt: TGTGCCAGCAGCTTGGCCCGGACTAGCAATGAGCAGTACTTC; CDR3aa: CASSLARTSNEQYF
abundance: -; d_gene: TRBD2; j_gene: TRBJ2-1; len: 17; v_gene: TRBV28; CDR3nt: TGTGCCAGCAGTTCCTCCTTGACTAGCGGGGGGCGCAATGAGCAGTTCTTC; CDR3aa: CASSSSLTSGGRNEQFF
abundance: -; d_gene: -; j_gene: TRBJ1-1; len: 18; v_gene: TRBV10-2; CDR3nt: TGCGCCAGCAGTGAGTCGACTCTCGGCAGGGGAGTATGGACTGAAGCTTTCTTT; CDR3aa: CASSESTLGRGVWTEAFF
abundance: -; d_gene: TRBD1; j_gene: TRBJ2-3; len: 16; v_gene: TRBV5-1; CDR3nt: TGCGCCAGCAACTTACTGGGGACAGGGACCACAGATACGCAGTATTTT; CDR3aa: CASNLLGTGTTDTQYF
abundance: -; d_gene: -; j_gene: TRBJ2-2; len: 13; v_gene: TRBV30; CDR3nt: TGTGCCTGGAGGCGGAGGAACACCGGGGAGCTGTTTTTT; CDR3aa: CAWRRRNTGELFF
abundance: -; d_gene: -; j_gene: TRBJ2-7; len: 12; v_gene: TRBV6-5; CDR3nt: TGTGCCAGCAGTTATCGCGGCTACGAGCAGTACTTC; CDR3aa: CASSYRGYEQYF
abundance: -; d_gene: -; j_gene: TRBJ2-7; len: 14; v_gene: TRBV18; CDR3nt: TGTGCCAGCTCACCTACTAGCTCCTTCTACGAGCAGTACTTC; CDR3aa: CASSPTSSFYEQYF
abundance: -; d_gene: -; j_gene: TRBJ1-1; len: 15; v_gene: TRBV5-1; CDR3nt: TGCGCCAGCAGCCGACCGGTTGGGAGGGACACTGAAGCTTTCTTT; CDR3aa: CASSRPVGRDTEAFF
abundance: -; d_gene: TRBD1; j_gene: TRBJ1-5; len: 15; v_gene: TRBV13; CDR3nt: TGTGCCAGCAGCGCCGGGGGACAGACCAATCAGCCCCAGCATTTT; CDR3aa: CASSAGGQTNQPQHF
abundance: few; d_gene: -; j_gene: TRBJ1-1; len: 13; v_gene: TRBV30; CDR3nt: TGTGCCTGGAGTCTAGACCTGAACACTGAAGCTTTCTTT; CDR3aa: CAWSLDLNTEAFF
abundance: -; d_gene: TRBD1; j_gene: TRBJ1-1; len: 15; v_gene: TRBV2; CDR3nt: TGTGCCAGCAAGGGACAGGGCCTATTGAACACTGAAGCTTTCTTT; CDR3aa: CASKGQGLLNTEAFF
abundance: -; d_gene: -; j_gene: TRBJ2-7; len: 14; v_gene: TRBV5-6; CDR3nt: TGTGCCAGCAGCTTCCGGGTCGCGTCCTACGAGCAGTACTTC; CDR3aa: CASSFRVASYEQYF
abundance: few; d_gene: -; j_gene: TRBJ1-6; len: 12; v_gene: TRBV6-6; CDR3nt: TGTGCCAGCAGTGGGGGGAATTCACCCCTCCACTTT; CDR3aa: CASSGGNSPLHF
abundance: -; d_gene: TRBD1; j_gene: TRBJ1-1; len: 13; v_gene: TRBV6-5; CDR3nt: TGTGCCAGCAGTAGAACGACAGGGCTTGAAGCTTTCTTT; CDR3aa: CASSRTTGLEAFF
abundance: -; d_gene: -; j_gene: TRBJ2-5; len: 14; v_gene: TRBV7-6; CDR3nt: TGTGCCAGCAGCTTAGAGGCAGGGGTAGAGACCCAGTACTTC; CDR3aa: CASSLEAGVETQYF
abundance: -; d_gene: TRBD1; j_gene: TRBJ2-7; len: 13; v_gene: TRBV29-1; CDR3nt: TGCAGCGTCGGACAGGGTATTCCCTACGAGCAGTACTTC; CDR3aa: CSVGQGIPYEQYF
abundance: -; d_gene: -; j_gene: TRBJ1-2; len: 13; v_gene: TRBV28; CDR3nt: TGTGCCAGCAGTTTTATCCCCAGGGTTGGCTACACCTTC; CDR3aa: CASSFIPRVGYTF
abundance: -; d_gene: -; j_gene: TRBJ1-2; len: 13; v_gene: TRBV14; CDR3nt: TGTGCCAGCAGCCAAGACAGCGTTTATGGCTACACCTTC; CDR3aa: CASSQDSVYGYTF
abundance: -; d_gene: -; j_gene: TRBJ1-1; len: 17; v_gene: TRBV4-2; CDR3nt: TGTGCCAGCAGCCAAGTCATCTCTGAGGCCCTGAACACTGAAGCTTTCTTT; CDR3aa: CASSQVISEALNTEAFF
abundance: -; d_gene: -; j_gene: TRBJ2-3; len: 14; v_gene: TRBV6-6; CDR3nt: TGTGCCAGCAGTTACGGAGTTGAGTGGGATACGCAGTATTTT; CDR3aa: CASSYGVEWDTQYF
abundance: -; d_gene: -; j_gene: TRBJ1-3; len: 15; v_gene: TRBV6-5; CDR3nt: TGTGCCAGCAGTAGGGGACTAAGTTCTGGAAACACCATATATTTT; CDR3aa: CASSRGLSSGNTIYF
abundance: -; d_gene: -; j_gene: TRBJ1-2; len: 15; v_gene: TRBV15; CDR3nt: TGTGCCACCAGCAACGACGGAGGACAGTACTATGGCTACACCTTC; CDR3aa: CATSNDGGQYYGYTF
abundance: -; d_gene: -; j_gene: TRBJ2-1; len: 14; v_gene: TRBV6-5; CDR3nt: TGTGCCAGCAGCACTACACTAGCAGGGTATGAGCAGTTCTTC; CDR3aa: CASSTTLAGYEQFF
abundance: -; d_gene: -; j_gene: TRBJ2-7; len: 14; v_gene: TRBV13; CDR3nt: TGTGCCAGCAGCTTAGGCCTAGGGGGCTACGAGCAGTACTTC; CDR3aa: CASSLGLGGYEQYF
abundance: -; d_gene: -; j_gene: TRBJ2-1; len: 15; v_gene: TRBV7-6; CDR3nt: TGTGCCAGCAGCTTAGCAATAGAATATTACAATGAGCAGTTCTTC; CDR3aa: CASSLAIEYYNEQFF
abundance: -; d_gene: -; j_gene: TRBJ1-2; len: 14; v_gene: TRBV6-1; CDR3nt: TGTGCCAGCCGTCGGACAGACCTTAACTATGGCTACACCTTC; CDR3aa: CASRRTDLNYGYTF
abundance: -; d_gene: TRBD1; j_gene: TRBJ1-5; len: 15; v_gene: TRBV28; CDR3nt: TGTGCCAGCAGTCATGGACAGGCGAGGAATCAGCCCCAGCATTTT; CDR3aa: CASSHGQARNQPQHF
abundance: -; d_gene: -; j_gene: TRBJ2-2; len: 12; v_gene: TRBV5-6; CDR3nt: TGTGCCAGCAGCCCAGGGGTCGGGGAGCTGTTTTTT; CDR3aa: CASSPGVGELFF
abundance: -; d_gene: -; j_gene: TRBJ1-2; len: 11; v_gene: TRBV29-1; CDR3nt: TGCAGCTCGGACGGGAGAGGGGGCTACACCTTC; CDR3aa: CSSDGRGGYTF
abundance: once; d_gene: -; j_gene: TRBJ2-7; len: 14; v_gene: TRBV5-8; CDR3nt: TGTGCCAGCAGCTCCAACAGGGTCGCCTACGAGCAGTACTTC; CDR3aa: CASSSNRVAYEQYF
abundance: -; d_gene: -; j_gene: TRBJ1-2; len: 13; v_gene: TRBV5-4; CDR3nt: TGTGCCAGCAGTGCGTTAGCAAACTATGGCTACACCTTC; CDR3aa: CASSALANYGYTF
abundance: -; d_gene: TRBD1; j_gene: TRBJ2-7; len: 14; v_gene: TRBV6-1; CDR3nt: TGTGCCAGCAGTACTGATACAGGGGGCTACGAGCAGTACTTC; CDR3aa: CASSTDTGGYEQYF
abundance: -; d_gene: TRBD1; j_gene: TRBJ1-6; len: 15; v_gene: TRBV6-5; CDR3nt: TGTGCCAGCAGTTACCGCCGGGACAGGGGCGCACCCCTCCACTTT; CDR3aa: CASSYRRDRGAPLHF
abundance: -; d_gene: -; j_gene: TRBJ2-7; len: 15; v_gene: TRBV6-1; CDR3nt: TGTGCCAGCAGTGAAGCTTGGCACAGCTCCTACGAGCAGTACTTC; CDR3aa: CASSEAWHSSYEQYF
abundance: -; d_gene: -; j_gene: TRBJ2-1; len: 14; v_gene: TRBV18; CDR3nt: TGTGCCAGCTCACCGAGTAGCCGGGGCAATGAGCAGTTCTTC; CDR3aa: CASSPSSRGNEQFF
abundance: -; d_gene: -; j_gene: TRBJ1-1; len: 13; v_gene: TRBV5-1; CDR3nt: TGCGCCAGCGCCCCGACTCTGAACACTGAAGCTTTCTTT; CDR3aa: CASAPTLNTEAFF
abundance: few; d_gene: TRBD2; j_gene: TRBJ2-7; len: 15; v_gene: TRBV5-1; CDR3nt: TGCGCCAGCAGCGAGGGACTAGCGGGAGGGTACGAGCAGTACTTC; CDR3aa: CASSEGLAGGYEQYF
abundance: few; d_gene: TRBD2; j_gene: TRBJ2-3; len: 16; v_gene: TRBV5-1; CDR3nt: TGCGCCAGCAGCTGGAACCTAGCGGGGAGCACAGATACGCAGTATTTT; CDR3aa: CASSWNLAGSTDTQYF
abundance: -; d_gene: -; j_gene: TRBJ1-2; len: 14; v_gene: TRBV10-2; CDR3nt: TGCGCCAGCAGTAGCGGCAGGGGTTACGGCGGCTACACCTTC; CDR3aa: CASSSGRGYGGYTF
abundance: once; d_gene: -; j_gene: TRBJ1-6; len: 15; v_gene: TRBV5-1; CDR3nt: TGCGCCAGCAGCTTGGCCGGAGCAGATAATTCACCCCTCCACTTT; CDR3aa: CASSLAGADNSPLHF
abundance: -; d_gene: TRBD2; j_gene: TRBJ2-5; len: 19; v_gene: TRBV2; CDR3nt: TGTGCCAGCAGTGTCGGACCTACGTGGGCTAGCGGGAAACGAGAGACCCAGTACTTC; CDR3aa: CASSVGPTWASGKRETQYF
abundance: -; d_gene: -; j_gene: TRBJ1-1; len: 15; v_gene: TRBV13; CDR3nt: TGTGCCAGCAGCTTCCCCGGTGCAGGGAAAACTGAAGCTTTCTTT; CDR3aa: CASSFPGAGKTEAFF
abundance: -; d_gene: -; j_gene: TRBJ1-2; len: 11; v_gene: TRBV2; CDR3nt: TGTGCCAGCAGTGAAACTCTTGGCTACACCTTC; CDR3aa: CASSETLGYTF
abundance: -; d_gene: TRBD2; j_gene: TRBJ2-7; len: 17; v_gene: TRBV2; CDR3nt: TGTGCCAGCAACGAGGAGATTTCAGCGGGGTGGATCTACGAGCAGTACTTC; CDR3aa: CASNEEISAGWIYEQYF
abundance: -; d_gene: -; j_gene: TRBJ1-6; len: 14; v_gene: TRBV6-8; CDR3nt: TGTGCCAGCAGTTACTCCCAGGAGGGGCCACCCCTCCACTTT; CDR3aa: CASSYSQEGPPLHF
abundance: -; d_gene: -; j_gene: TRBJ1-1; len: 13; v_gene: TRBV28; CDR3nt: TGTGCCAGCAGCTGGGGCGGGAACACTGAAGCTTTCTTT; CDR3aa: CASSWGGNTEAFF
abundance: -; d_gene: -; j_gene: TRBJ1-2; len: 15; v_gene: TRBV7-8; CDR3nt: -; CDR3aa: CASSSTSTGSSGYTF
abundance: -; d_gene: TRBD1; j_gene: TRBJ2-5; len: 15; v_gene: TRBV6-1; CDR3nt: TGTGCCAGCAGTGGAAACAGGGGGCACGATGGGACCCAGTACTTC; CDR3aa: CASSGNRGHDGTQYF
abundance: -; d_gene: -; j_gene: TRBJ1-2; len: 19; v_gene: TRBV10-1; CDR3nt: TGCGCCAGCAATGCTAGAATCTCGACCGGACAGCCCGGAGAGGATGGCTACACCTTC; CDR3aa: CASNARISTGQPGEDGYTF
abundance: -; d_gene: TRBD2; j_gene: TRBJ2-2; len: 17; v_gene: TRBV4-1; CDR3nt: TGCGCCAGCAGCCACCCTAGCGGGAGGGCCGGGACCGGGGAGCTGTTTTTT; CDR3aa: CASSHPSGRAGTGELFF